This T cell receptor beta chain was captured in a study of T cells of healthy individuals. The V end lost 5 bases, the J end lost 3 bases, and 8 bases lay between the germline ends. The CDR3 runs 12 residues. One entry per CDR3 protein, called by TCRdb with MiXCR from the 5' RACE reads. The sample has 60,000 to 75,000 distinct CDR3 sequences; 15% to 20% are singletons. This clonotype was seen ten or more times. V and J are TRBV12-3 or TRBV12-4 and TRBJ2-7; D not resolved. The receptor was derived from a human donor in good health. The DNA for the CDR3 is TGTGCCAGCAGTCCGACCGGCTACGAGCAGTACTTC. Translating gives CASSPTGYEQYF.